A single T cell receptor (beta chain) is shown here with its context. This record comes from a study of blood T cells in healthy people across ages. The CDR3 totals 12 residues. The ends were cut back, 6 bases at V and 11 bases at J, with 16 bases in the middle. CDR1 and CDR2 (germline): SEHNR, FQNEAQ (reference sequence). Through a sample-barcoded 5' primer and a J-beta primer mix, a second PCR was run for roughly 6 to 11 cycles. The template-switch adaptor, which had 12 random nucleotides, put a tag on each cDNA molecule. In TCRdb, the 5' RACE reads were re-called with MiXCR into one record per CDR3 protein. The sample contains about 400,000 distinct CDR3 sequences, 45% to 65% of which appear only once.

V usage is TRBV7-9 and J usage is TRBJ2-5, with unresolved D. The sample was blood. The sequence was obtained from a man in his fifties or sixties in good health. The CDR3 sequence: CASRSDGNEQYF. The CDR3, as DNA: TGTGCCAGCAGGTCTGACGGCAATGAGCAGTACTTC.